This TCR beta chain was profiled in a study of radiation and T cells in renal cell carcinoma (TCRdb year 2020). For the study in its entirety: Samples came from a clinical trial, in which primary renal cell carcinomas received 15 Gy stereotactic body radiation therapy followed by nephrectomy 4 weeks later. In total, about 50 samples underwent TCR beta sequencing: 25 or so tumors plus 27 peripheral blood samples. In the roughly 49 samples combined, several million unique CDR3 nucleotide sequences were found, encoding 2 million to 3 million unique CDR3 amino acid sequences. Overall study outcomes, separate from this receptor: In blood, the top tumor clonotypes increased from baseline to 2 weeks after radiation and then shrank by 4 weeks, which suggests a temporary expansion of tumor-resident clones. Dynamics of the blood repertoire were not tracked past 4 weeks after treatment. Because pretreatment tumor biopsies were not available, the baseline intratumoral presence of clonotypes could not be determined. Because the trial had a single-armed design, the trial could not examine how radiation dose or scheduling affected the TCR repertoire.

The immunoSEQ kit was used, according to the manufacturer's recommendations, to generate TCR beta libraries from genomic DNA. To prepare the libraries, a first multiplex PCR with proprietary primers was run, followed by a second PCR that added unique barcodes, and a bead cleanup was done after each round. Each sample batch included a kit-provided positive control reaction and a negative control reaction. The final libraries were assessed on an Agilent 4200 TapeStation D1000 ScreenTape, pooled by volume, and quantified by qPCR. Sequencing was performed on an Illumina NextSeq500 using a MidOutput 150-cycle cartridge, with 156 Read1 cycles, 15 Index1 cycles, and the kit custom primers. The pooled library was loaded at approximately 0.98 pM with around 22% PhiX control spiked in. On the study's bioinformatics: The vendor-processed data were analyzed in R, and a clonotype was defined as all T cells that share the same CDR3 nucleotide sequence. For clone abundance analyses, frequencies were normalized to the 10,000 most abundant clones in each sample. Public T cell clones, averaging fewer than five per sample, were removed before analysis. Tumor-enriched and baseline blood-enriched clonotypes were defined by at least a 32-fold difference in abundance between compartments. Clonotypes expanded or contracted between blood time points were identified with a beta-binomial differential abundance model. The Baroni-Urbani and Buser coefficient was used to measure tumor-blood repertoire similarity, and groups were compared with two-tailed Wilcoxon tests in R. TCRdb limited this immuneACCESS table to in-frame rearrangements with V and J called. A share of clones is missing; checked studies link under half to unresolved V genes, and the rest is unexplained. D and trimming were read from the DNA, whereas the V and J calls and clone size are those reported in that table. The table for this sample lists roughly 130,000 clones; 80% to 90% of them were counted only once. The top ten clonotypes cover 1.5% to 2% of the sample.

The time point label here, explained by the study, means: blood 2 weeks post-SBRT. The treatment or condition label corresponds to: 15 Gy SBRT to primary tumor, nephrectomy 4 weeks later. Serial peripheral blood from radiation-treated patients was sampled at baseline, 2 weeks and 4 weeks after SBRT to track tumor-enriched clonotypes. Renal cell carcinoma with clear cell pathology was present in all patients. The QIAamp DNA Blood Mini Kit (Qiagen) was used to prepare genomic DNA for TCR sequencing. Only samples passing all quality control checks were included in the analyses. According to the germline V gene (reference sequence), CDR1 reads MNHNY and CDR2 reads SVGAGI. V loses 5 bases at its end and J loses 2 bases; junction bases beyond the gene matches: 5. Its CDR3 holds 14 amino acids, cysteine through phenylalanine. CDR3 DNA is the only sequence kept; it has 42 bases, read in frame from the first base.

Details on this clone: Its antigen is currently not known. Base quality data are lacking; no much larger clone is found one base away.

The origin of this receptor is a woman in her sixties or seventies with renal cell carcinoma. The sample was blood, taken from a patient whose treatment included radiotherapy and nephrectomy. The sequence joins TRBV6-6 to TRBJ1-2; 7 bases in between match TRBD1. The CDR3: CASSPPDRNYGYTF. The sequenced DNA is TGTGCCAGCAGTCCCCCGGACAGGAACTATGGCTACACCTTC.